This T cell receptor (beta chain) was captured in a study of molecular identifiers for immune sequencing clone quantification. TCRdb ran MiXCR on the PCR reads and lists one entry per CDR3 protein. The sample includes 65,000 to 70,000 distinct CDR3 sequences, over 15% seen only once; the top ten take about 1.5%. This clonotype was counted many times. Per the germline V gene, CDR1 is SGHTA and CDR2 is FQGNSA. This CDR3 comprises 15 residues. V was clipped by 2 bases and J by 0 bases; unmatched bases: 4. This clonotype originated in a human donor in good health. Some libraries in this study had Jurkat cell RNA spiked in. The chain combines TRBV7-2 with TRBJ2-7, with TRBD1 matching 7 bases. Sequenced sample: naive CD8+ T cells from blood, with Jurkat cell RNA spiked in. The sample's subset: FACS-sorted CD8+CD4-CCR7+CD45RA+ naive T cells. CDR3 protein: CASSLYRGPSYEQYF. The CDR3 DNA sequence: TGTGCCAGCAGCTTATACAGGGGCCCCTCCTACGAGCAGTACTTC.